What follows are 30 T cell receptor beta chains derived from one specimen sequenced in a study of blood T cell repertoires in COVID-19. The repertoire was sequenced with immunoSEQ multiplex PCR; TCRdb's copy has only in-frame clones and lacks some. The sample contains approximately 250,000 clones, 85% to 90% of which appear only once. Sequencing was done on a sample of PBMCs or T cells enriched from blood (not recorded which). These receptors were obtained from a woman in her twenties or thirties with acute COVID-19.

The V and J genes are TRBV7-8 and TRBJ2-7; 8 nucleotides agree with TRBD1. The CDR3 has 16 amino acids. Germline trimming cut 0 bases from V and 3 bases from J; bases unmatched to any gene: 7. The germline CDR1 and CDR2 sequences are SGHVS and FQNEAQ. This chain's CDR3 is CASSLAGQVLVYEQYF. CDR3 DNA sequence: TGTGCCAGCAGCTTAGCGGGACAGGTGCTTGTCTACGAGCAGTACTTC.

The chain has TRBV9 and TRBJ2-2; 10 bases are shared with TRBD1. CDR3 size: 15 residues. Germline assignment: CDR1 SGDLS and CDR2 YYNGEE. The junction had 5 bases not matched to a gene; V was cut back by 3 bases and J by 6 bases. The CDR3 DNA reads TGTGCCAGCAGCGACGGGACAGGGGCGGCCGGGGAGCTGTTTTTT. Residues: CASSDGTGAAGELFF.

V gene TRBV11-3 combines with J gene TRBJ2-3; 13 nucleotides match TRBD2. The CDR3 loop spans 17 amino acids. The germline CDR1 and CDR2 sequences are SGHNT and YENEEA. V was pared by 4 bases and J by 0 bases, with 4 bases of the junction left unmatched. The chain's CDR3 is CASSSGLAGPSTDTQYF. The CDR3 DNA is TGTGCCAGCAGCTCGGGACTAGCGGGACCAAGCACAGATACGCAGTATTTT.

The J gene is TRBJ2-5, the V gene TRBV15; D is undetermined. The germline gives CDR1 LNHNV, CDR2 YYDKDF (reference sequence). The CDR3 length is 14 residues. Trimming removed 1 base at V and 1 base at J, with 7 bases between. CDR3 region: CATSRAGLQETQYF. DNA of the CDR3: TGTGCCACCAGCAGAGCTGGCCTCCAAGAGACCCAGTACTTC.

The chain carries TRBV14 and TRBJ2-6, with 9 bases fitting TRBD1. V lost 1 base, J lost 1 base, and 11 bases stayed unmatched. Germline V gives CDR1 SGHDN, CDR2 FVKESK. This CDR3 has 20 amino acids. Here the CDR3 DNA reads TGTGCCAGCAGCCAAGGGTTTTCCTGGACAGGGGAGTCTGGGGCCAACGTCCTGACTTTC. The encoded protein is CASSQGFSWTGESGANVLTF.

The chain employs TRBV28 and TRBJ2-7; 8 positions match TRBD1. Germline trimming cut 5 bases from V and 2 bases from J; bases unmatched to any gene: 11. Germline loops: CDR1 MDHEN, CDR2 SYDVKM. The CDR3 contains 16 residues. CDR3 sequence reads: CASSQQGGRGTYEQYF. Here the CDR3 DNA reads TGTGCCAGCAGTCAACAGGGGGGTCGCGGCACCTACGAGCAGTACTTC. Combining the CDR3 with reference TRBV28 and TRBJ2-7 gives the whole variable domain DVKVTQSSRYLVKRTGEKVFLECVQDMDHENMFWYRQDPGLGLRLIYFSYDVKMKEKGDIPEGYSVSREKKERFSLILESASTNQTSMYLCASSQQGGRGTYEQYFGPGTRLTVT.

The chain has TRBV5-5 and TRBJ2-2, with TRBD1 matching over 9 bases. The CDR3 contains 16 residues. The ends lost 2 bases at V and 3 bases at J; junction bases unmatched: 5. CDR1 is SGHKS, CDR2 YYEKEE, per germline (reference sequence). The CDR3 DNA is TGTGCCAGCAGCTTAACAGGGGGCACGTACACCGGGGAGCTGTTTTTT. It codes for CASSLTGGTYTGELFF.

This chain connects TRBV7-8 to TRBJ2-6; D not resolved. This CDR3 is 15 amino acids long. V lost 1 base, J lost 4 bases, and 8 bases lay in between. The germline V gene has CDR1 SGHVS and CDR2 FQNEAQ. The CDR3 region has the DNA TGTGCCAGCAGCTTAGTAGTTGCCGGGGCCAACGTCCTGACTTTC. This translates into CASSLVVAGANVLTF.

This chain joins TRBV6-5 and TRBJ2-1; TRBD2 matches at 9 bases. The length of the CDR3 is 15 residues. The V gene's germline CDR1 is MNHEY and CDR2 SVGAGI. V dropped 5 bases and J dropped 6; count of bases not matched to a gene: 8. The CDR3 loop is CASSPVAGASNEQFF. The CDR3 DNA reads as TGTGCCAGCAGTCCAGTAGCGGGAGCCAGCAATGAGCAGTTCTTC.

J is TRBJ2-5 and V is TRBV19; weak D call: TRBD2 (6 bases). Germline CDR1 LNHDA, CDR2 SQIVND (reference sequence). Trimming took off 3 bases at V and 1 base at J, with 12 bases between the two ends. The CDR3 covers 15 residues. CDR3 in amino acids: CASSIGGNSQETQYF. CDR3 nucleotide sequence: TGTGCCAGTAGTATCGGAGGGAACAGCCAAGAGACCCAGTACTTC.

V is TRBV30 and J is TRBJ1-1, with D maybe TRBD1 (6 bases). V lost 4 bases and J 1 base, leaving 10 bases between the germline ends. The CDR3 has 13 residues. Germline V gene data show CDR1 as GTSNPN and CDR2 as SVGIG (reference sequence). The CDR3 coding sequence is TGTGCCTGGATCAGGACAGCGAACACTGAAGCTTTCTTT. Its protein product is CAWIRTANTEAFF.

The CDR3 is CASRSGQTYNEQFF. Here the CDR3 DNA reads TGTGCCAGCAGGTCGGGACAGACCTACAATGAGCAGTTCTTC. The chain employs TRBV25-1 and TRBJ2-1; 7 bases are shared with TRBD1. CDR3 length: 14 amino acids. Germline CDR1 reads MGHDK; CDR2 reads SYGVNS. V lost 6 bases to trimming and J lost 2 bases; unmatched junction nucleotides: 4.

V is TRBV6-5 and J is TRBJ1-1; no reliable D call. Germline-derived CDR1 and CDR2 are MNHEY and SVGAGI. Trimming removed 5 bases from V and 1 base from J, with 8 bases in between. This CDR3 region has 13 residues. The CDR3, as DNA: TGTGCCAGCAGTCACGACAAGAACACTGAAGCTTTCTTT. This sequence encodes CASSHDKNTEAFF.

This chain joins TRBV9 and TRBJ2-1; D possibly corresponds to TRBD2 (6 bases). Trimming took 0 bases from V and 8 from J, leaving 9 bases between them. The CDR3 loop spans 13 amino acids. Germline V gene data show CDR1 as SGDLS and CDR2 as YYNGEE. CDR3 in amino acids: CASSVGWRDEQFF. For the CDR3, the DNA is TGTGCCAGCAGCGTAGGATGGAGGGATGAGCAGTTCTTC.

The chain links TRBV5-5 to TRBJ1-1; TRBD1 agrees at 8 bases. Germline loops: CDR1 SGHKS, CDR2 YYEKEE (reference sequence). The CDR3 runs to 14 residues. Germline trimming cut 3 bases from V and 1 base from J; bases unmatched to any gene: 2. CDR3 DNA sequence: TGTGCCAGCAGCTCAGGACAGGGGAACACTGAAGCTTTCTTT. Amino acids: CASSSGQGNTEAFF.

The rearrangement joins TRBV5-4 to TRBJ2-3, with D perhaps TRBD1 (5 bases). V lost 4 bases to trimming and J lost 4 bases, with 16 bases between them. The germline V gene encodes CDR1 SGHNT and CDR2 YYREEE (reference sequence). This CDR3 is 15 amino acids long. CDR3 in DNA: TGTGCCAGCAGCCAGGACATCGGGTCCGCAGATACGCAGTATTTT. This sequence encodes CASSQDIGSADTQYF.

The rearrangement uses TRBV5-4 and TRBJ2-3, with D maybe TRBD2 (5 bases). This CDR3 is 15 amino acids long. Trimming stripped 5 bases from V and 3 bases from J, with 16 bases between. Per germline, CDR1 SGHNT and CDR2 YYREEE (reference sequence). DNA of the CDR3: TGTGCCAGCAGGTCAGACTTGAGGGATACAGATACGCAGTATTTT. It yields the protein CASRSDLRDTDTQYF.

This rearrangement joins TRBV9 to TRBJ2-1, with TRBD2 matching over 9 bases. The CDR3 extends over 16 amino acids. V lost 3 bases to trimming and J lost 9 bases; unmatched junction nucleotides: 13. Germline V lookup: CDR1 SGDLS, CDR2 YYNGEE. CDR3 nucleotides: TGTGCCAGCAGCGAGGGTTCCGGGTCTAGCGGGACTGAGCAGTTCTTC. It yields the protein CASSEGSGSSGTEQFF.

This clone was seen a few times. The chain recombines TRBV13 with TRBJ2-3, with D maybe TRBD2 (6 bases). The germline gives CDR1 PRHDT, CDR2 FYEKMQ (reference sequence). Deletions cut 3 bases from V and 6 bases from J, with 16 bases between. The CDR3 is 15 residues long. The CDR3 DNA is TGTGCCAGCAGCTTCGAGGCGGGGTCGGCTGATACGCAGTATTTT. This codes for CASSFEAGSADTQYF.

This sequence joins TRBV28 and TRBJ2-7, with D possibly being TRBD1 (6 bases). V lost 7 bases, J lost 4 bases, and 26 bases lay in between. This CDR3 has 17 amino acids. In germline, CDR1 is MDHEN, CDR2 SYDVKM. CDR3 nucleotide sequence: TGTGCCAGCACCCCCCAGGGGCAGGGGACGATATCTTACGAGCAGTACTTC. Amino acid sequence: CASTPQGQGTISYEQYF.

The rearrangement uses TRBV13 and TRBJ2-1; D is possibly TRBD1 (6 bases). This CDR3 contains 15 residues. V dropped 4 bases and J dropped 5 bases, with 15 bases sitting between them. The germline CDR1 and CDR2 sequences are PRHDT and FYEKMQ (reference sequence). CDR3 sequence: CASSSSRDTDNEQFF. CDR3 in DNA: TGTGCCAGCAGCTCCTCCCGGGACACAGACAATGAGCAGTTCTTC.

This clone came up once. The V and J genes are TRBV29-1 and TRBJ2-1, with D tentatively TRBD2 (5 bases). The CDR3 is 14 residues long. V was cut by 4 bases and J by 2 bases, with 12 bases left in between. The germline V gene has CDR1 SQVTM and CDR2 ANQGSEA. The CDR3 here is CSVVTGSTYNEQFF. The CDR3 nucleotides read TGCAGCGTTGTAACGGGATCCACCTACAATGAGCAGTTCTTC.

The V and J genes are TRBV29-1 and TRBJ2-3; tentative D call: TRBD2 (5 bases). The CDR3 sequence is 14 residues long. Germline lookup yields CDR1 SQVTM and CDR2 ANQGSEA. V was pared by 6 bases and J by 0 bases, with 13 bases between. The CDR3 here is CSVEGLSSTDTQYF. The CDR3 region has the DNA TGCAGCGTCGAGGGTTTATCTAGCACAGATACGCAGTATTTT.

The chain combines TRBV27 with TRBJ1-2; 7 bases agree with TRBD1. Losses at the gene ends were 4 bases for V and 3 bases for J; bases not matched to a gene: 5. Germline V gives CDR1 MNHEY, CDR2 SMNVEV (reference sequence). The CDR3 consists of 14 residues. CDR3 protein: CASSSRDRYYGYTF. DNA for the CDR3: TGTGCCAGCAGTTCGCGGGACAGATACTATGGCTACACCTTC.

This clone appeared once. The J gene is TRBJ2-5, the V gene TRBV3-1 (or the pseudogene TRBV3-2), with 7 nucleotides matching TRBD2. The CDR3 has 16 amino acids. After removal of 1 base from V and 4 bases from J, the junction contained 9 bases not matched to a gene. CDR1 is LGHDT, CDR2 YNNKEL, per germline (reference sequence). CDR3 in amino acids: CASSQVRGSWRETQYF. The CDR3 DNA sequence: TGTGCCAGCAGCCAAGTACGCGGGAGCTGGCGAGAGACCCAGTACTTC.

The chain links TRBV3-1 (or the pseudogene TRBV3-2) to TRBJ2-7; 14 bases align to TRBD2. Losses at the gene ends were 6 bases for V and 4 bases for J; bases not matched to a gene: 5. CDR3 size: 15 residues. Germline V gene lookup returns CDR1 LGHDT and CDR2 YNNKEL (reference sequence). CDR3 DNA: TGTGCCAGCAGTTTCGGACTAGCGGGAGGATACGAGCAGTACTTC. Translating it yields CASSFGLAGGYEQYF.

The chain couples TRBV20-1 to TRBJ1-5; D unclear. Germline CDR1 is DFQATT and CDR2 is SNEGSKA (reference sequence). Trimming took off 3 bases at V and 4 bases at J, with 10 bases between the two ends. The CDR3 length is 13 residues. The CDR3 is CSASPEKNQPQHF. The CDR3 DNA sequence: TGCAGTGCTAGTCCAGAAAAGAATCAGCCCCAGCATTTT.

This chain joins TRBV3-1 (or the pseudogene TRBV3-2) and TRBJ1-1; no definite D call. The CDR3 has 12 amino acids. CDR1 and CDR2 from the germline V gene are LGHDT and YNNKEL (reference sequence). The V gene lost 4 bases and the J gene lost 1 base, with 4 bases spanning the gap. CDR3 sequence reads: CASSPRNTEAFF. In DNA, the CDR3 is TGTGCCAGCAGCCCCCGGAACACTGAAGCTTTCTTT.

This clone was counted a single time. The chain links TRBV5-1 to TRBJ1-4; TRBD1 agrees at 7 bases. The ends lost 5 bases at V and 3 bases at J; junction bases unmatched: 10. The V gene's germline CDR1 is SGHRS and CDR2 YFSETQ. The CDR3 is 16 residues long. The CDR3 spells CASRDGTGVPNEKLFF. CDR3 nucleotide sequence: TGCGCCAGCAGAGATGGCACAGGGGTTCCTAATGAAAAACTGTTTTTT.

V is TRBV2 and J is TRBJ1-1; TRBD1 aligns across 8 bases. J lost 10 bases, V lost 3 bases, and 13 bases had no gene match. Per the germline V gene, CDR1 is SNHLY and CDR2 is FYNNEI. There are 15 residues in the CDR3. CDR3 nucleotide sequence: TGTGCCAGCAGTGATAGGTTCAGGGGGCCACTGGGAGCTTTCTTT. This translates into CASSDRFRGPLGAFF.